This note documents a single T cell receptor beta chain sequence. Its specificity is unknown. These data come from a study of cytomegalovirus exposure and HLA in healthy donors. Assay used: immunoSEQ multiplex PCR; TCRdb lists only in-frame clones, some missing. This table holds 110,000 to 150,000 clones, around 88% found once. Trimming left V 6 bases short and J 1 base short, with 5 bases between. The V gene's germline CDR1 is MNHEY and CDR2 SVGAGI. This CDR3 is built from 12 residues. Broader study findings: Most sequenced TCRs were rare (though some public TCRs occurred in many donors). A few of the chains that were CMV-associated were confirmed in vitro to be specific for CMV antigens. Cytomegalovirus-associated TCR beta chains were listed, numbering some 180.

The genes are TRBV6-5 and TRBJ2-3; unclear D gene. The source is a woman aged 18-35 years in good health and CMV-seropositive. The sample comprised PBMCs. CDR3 residues: CASRRGTDTQYF. The CDR3 DNA reads as TGTGCCAGCAGACGAGGCACAGATACGCAGTATTTT.